This T cell receptor (beta chain) was found in a study of patients and donors after allogeneic stem cell transplantation. This clonotype was counted between two and nine times. The CDR3 totals 16 residues. Trimming pared 1 base from V and 1 base from J, leaving 8 bases between. MiXCR, applied by TCRdb to the RT-PCR reads, yields one record per CDR3 protein. The sample has roughly 230,000 distinct CDR3 sequences, about 14% seen once; the top ten hold around 10%. The chain carries TRBV12-3 or TRBV12-4 and TRBJ2-6, with a possible D match to TRBD1 (5 bases). This receptor was taken from a human donor who was either an allogeneic HSCT recipient or a stem cell or donor lymphocyte infusion donor (not recorded which). It is not recorded whose cells these are; they may come from a transplant donor. Sequencing was carried out using blood, either unsorted or a sorted T cell fraction (not recorded which). CDR3 sequence: CASSLDQGSGANVLTF. CDR3 DNA: TGTGCCAGCAGTTTAGATCAGGGTTCTGGGGCCAACGTCCTGACTTTC.